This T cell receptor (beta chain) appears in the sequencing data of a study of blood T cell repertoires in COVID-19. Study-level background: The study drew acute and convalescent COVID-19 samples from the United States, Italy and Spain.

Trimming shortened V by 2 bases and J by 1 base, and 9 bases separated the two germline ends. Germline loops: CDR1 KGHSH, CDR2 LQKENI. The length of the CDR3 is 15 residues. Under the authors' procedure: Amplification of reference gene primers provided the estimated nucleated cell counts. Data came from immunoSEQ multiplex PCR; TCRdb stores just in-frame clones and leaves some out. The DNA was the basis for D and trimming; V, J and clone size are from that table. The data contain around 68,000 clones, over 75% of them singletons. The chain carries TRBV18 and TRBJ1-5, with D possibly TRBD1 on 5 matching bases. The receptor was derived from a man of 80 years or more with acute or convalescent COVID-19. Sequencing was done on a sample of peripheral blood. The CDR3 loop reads CASSPNGGSNQPQHF. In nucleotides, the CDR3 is TGTGCCAGCTCACCAAATGGGGGGAGCAATCAGCCCCAGCATTTT. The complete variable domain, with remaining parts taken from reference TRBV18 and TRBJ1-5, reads NAGVMQNPRHLVRRRGQEARLRCSPMKGHSHVYWYRQLPEEGLKFMVYLQKENIIDESGMPKERFSAEFPKEGPSILRIQQVVRGDSAAYFCASSPNGGSNQPQHFGDGTRLSIL.